This TCR beta chain originates from a study of T cell clones after liver transplantation. Background on the study: Tolerance: complete withdrawal held at least one year, liver enzymes staying within twice normal.

The CDR3 totals 14 residues. Unmatched junction bases numbered 3, after V lost 5 bases and J lost 1 base. Germline CDR1 is MNHNY and CDR2 is SVGAGI (reference sequence). Some clones are missing from TCRdb's copy, which holds only in-frame ones; the method was immunoSEQ multiplex PCR. The sample lists roughly 120,000 clones, about nine tenths seen once, with 0.83% in the top ten. Broader study findings: Graft donor-reactive T cells possibly entered the graft instead of undergoing deletion.

As for this clone: As yet, its antigen is unknown.

The source of this sequence is a human patient who received a liver transplant. Some T cells may originate from the graft donor. The gene calls are TRBV6-6 and TRBJ2-3, with 7 bases lining up with TRBD1. The starting material was CD4+ T cells from blood, obtained 12 months after liver transplant. CDR3: CASSRGTGTDTQYF. CDR3 sequence (DNA): TGTGCCAGCAGTCGAGGGACAGGCACAGATACGCAGTATTTT.